This T cell receptor (beta chain) was sequenced during a study of type 1 and type 2 diabetes patients. This clonotype was observed at least ten times. PCR was run on genomic DNA. Multiplex PCR with 30 forward and 13 reverse primers amplified the TCR beta CDR3. In TCRdb, the multiplex PCR reads were re-called with MiXCR into one record per CDR3 protein. Of fewer than 350,000 distinct CDR3 sequences in the sample, roughly 44% are singletons; the top ten hold roughly an eighth. CDR3 length: 11 amino acids. The germline CDR1 and CDR2 sequences are GTSNPN and SVGIG (reference sequence). Trimming stripped 2 bases from V and 8 bases from J, with 6 bases between.

Sequenced: peripheral blood mononuclear cells (PBMCs). V usage is TRBV30 and J usage is TRBJ1-4; no firm D call. The clonotype was recovered from a man aged 18 to 29 with type 2 diabetes. CDR3 protein: CAWSWAEKLFF. CDR3 sequence (DNA): TGTGCCTGGAGTTGGGCGGAAAAACTGTTTTTT.